This T cell receptor beta chain was sequenced in a study of control samples from healthy donors and cancer patients. Here immunoSEQ multiplex PCR was the method, and the copy in TCRdb shows in-frame clones only, minus some. The sample lists more than 150,000 clones; roughly 93% were seen once. Sequencing was performed on blood. This receptor was taken from a man younger than 35 in good health.

CDR3 nucleotides: TGTGCCAGCAGCCAAGCGAACAAGCCTCAGGAATATGGCTACACCTTC. The encoded protein is CASSQANKPQEYGYTF. The chain uses TRBV3-1 (or the pseudogene TRBV3-2) and TRBJ1-2; no firm D call. From germline, CDR1 is LGHDT and CDR2 YNNKEL (reference sequence). V gave up 1 base and J gave up 5 bases, with 17 bases separating them. CDR3 size: 16 residues.